This T cell receptor (beta chain) emerged from a study of PD-1 blockade in mismatch repair-deficient tumors. Study-level background: All were previously treated, progressing patients with about twelve mismatch repair-deficient cancer types. Study outcomes and limitations: After pembrolizumab, tumor-resident clones rose rapidly, then generally contracted before radiologic responses.

Details on this clone: What it recognizes is unknown. This specimen includes other DNA sequences encoding the same CDR3.

Germline values: CDR1 SEHNR, CDR2 FQNEAQ (reference sequence). The germline V and J ends were trimmed by 4 bases and 2 bases, with 8 bases remaining between them. The CDR3 covers 13 residues. All patients were mismatch repair deficient, assessed by either PCR or immunohistochemistry. The TCR-sequenced patients were three responders to pembrolizumab. Assay: immunoSEQ multiplex PCR; the TCRdb copy retains only in-frame clones and omits some. Of around 120,000 clones in the sample, around nine tenths were seen once. Sequencing was performed on peripheral blood, taken approximately 71 weeks after starting pembrolizumab. The rearrangement uses TRBV7-9 and TRBJ1-2; TRBD1 is a possible D gene (6 bases). The sequence came from an adult with mismatch repair-deficient cancer. The DNA of the CDR3 is TGTGCCAGCAGCTCTACAGGGAACTATGGCTACACCTTC. It specifies CASSSTGNYGYTF.